This T cell receptor (beta chain) is from a study of cytomegalovirus exposure and HLA in healthy donors. General study results and limits: Reports described diagnosis of cytomegalovirus status by the classifier as highly specific and sensitive.

Germline V gene data show CDR1 as SGHRS and CDR2 as YFSETQ. The length of the CDR3 is 15 residues. Trimming stripped 0 bases from V and 0 bases from J, with 10 bases between. Produced via immunoSEQ multiplex PCR; TCRdb's table is partial and in-frame only. This sample yields about 160,000 clones, of which approximately 87% are seen a single time; 5% to 7% belongs to the top ten. A word on this clone: Its antigen remains unidentified.

The clonotype originates from a woman in her thirties in good health and CMV-seronegative. V usage is TRBV5-1 and J usage is TRBJ2-7; D may be TRBD1 or TRBD2 (5 bases each). The sample was PBMCs. The DNA for the CDR3 is TGCGCCAGCAGCTTGGAGGTGGGGGTCTCCTACGAGCAGTACTTC. It yields the protein CASSLEVGVSYEQYF.